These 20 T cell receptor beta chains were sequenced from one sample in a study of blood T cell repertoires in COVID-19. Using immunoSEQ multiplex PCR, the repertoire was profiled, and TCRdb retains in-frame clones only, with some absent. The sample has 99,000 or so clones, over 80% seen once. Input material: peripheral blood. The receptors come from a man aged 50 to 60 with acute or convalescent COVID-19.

Here the CDR3 reads CASSLRQGIADEQFF. In nucleotides, the CDR3 is TGTGCCAGCAGCTTACGCCAGGGTATCGCCGATGAGCAGTTCTTC. The chain couples TRBV5-6 to TRBJ2-1; a weak D match, TRBD1 (5 bases). Germline CDR1 is SGHDT and CDR2 is YYEEEE. The V gene lost 2 bases and the J gene lost 8 bases, with 17 bases spanning the gap. The CDR3 contains 15 residues.

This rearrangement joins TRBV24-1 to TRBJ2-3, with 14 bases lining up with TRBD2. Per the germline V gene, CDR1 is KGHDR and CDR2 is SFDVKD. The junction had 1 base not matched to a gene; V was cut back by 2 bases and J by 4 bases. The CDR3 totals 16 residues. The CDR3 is CATSDSGLAGADTQYF. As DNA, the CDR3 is TGTGCCACCAGTGATTCGGGACTAGCGGGAGCAGATACGCAGTATTTT.

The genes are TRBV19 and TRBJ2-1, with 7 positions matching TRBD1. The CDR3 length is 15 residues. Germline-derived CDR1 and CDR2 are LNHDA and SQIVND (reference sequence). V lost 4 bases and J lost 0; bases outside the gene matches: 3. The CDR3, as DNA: TGTGCCAGTAGTAGGACAGGTAGCTCCTACAATGAGCAGTTCTTC. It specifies CASSRTGSSYNEQFF. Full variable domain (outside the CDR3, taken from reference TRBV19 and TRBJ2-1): DGGITQSPKYLFRKEGQNVTLSCEQNLNHDAMYWYRQDPGQGLRLIYYSQIVNDFQKGDIAEGYSVSREKKESFPLTVTSAQKNPTAFYLCASSRTGSSYNEQFFGPGTRLTVL.

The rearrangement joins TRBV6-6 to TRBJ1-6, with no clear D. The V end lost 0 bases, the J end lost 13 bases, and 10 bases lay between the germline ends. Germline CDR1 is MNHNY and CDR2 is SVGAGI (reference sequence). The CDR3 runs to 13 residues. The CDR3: CASSYSIGSPLHF. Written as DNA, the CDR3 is TGTGCCAGCAGTTACTCGATCGGTTCGCCCCTCCACTTT.

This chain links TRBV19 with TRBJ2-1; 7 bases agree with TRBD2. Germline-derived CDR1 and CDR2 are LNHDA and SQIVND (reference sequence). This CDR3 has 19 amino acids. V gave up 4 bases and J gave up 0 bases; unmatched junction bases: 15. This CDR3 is CASSTRGAGAISSYNEQFF. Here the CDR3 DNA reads TGTGCCAGTAGTACCCGGGGCGCGGGAGCAATATCCTCCTACAATGAGCAGTTCTTC.

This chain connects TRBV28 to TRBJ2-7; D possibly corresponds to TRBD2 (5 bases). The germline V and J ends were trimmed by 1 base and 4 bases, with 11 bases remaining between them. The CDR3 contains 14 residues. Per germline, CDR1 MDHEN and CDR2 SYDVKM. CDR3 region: CASSLYYRGYEQYF. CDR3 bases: TGTGCCAGCAGTTTATACTACCGGGGATACGAGCAGTACTTC.

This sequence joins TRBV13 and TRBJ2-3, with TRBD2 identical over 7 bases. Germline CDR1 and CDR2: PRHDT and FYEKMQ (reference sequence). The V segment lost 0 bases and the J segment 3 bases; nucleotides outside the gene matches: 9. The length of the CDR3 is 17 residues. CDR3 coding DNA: TGTGCCAGCAGCTTAGGCCCCGGGACTACGGTGACAGATACGCAGTATTTT. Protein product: CASSLGPGTTVTDTQYF.

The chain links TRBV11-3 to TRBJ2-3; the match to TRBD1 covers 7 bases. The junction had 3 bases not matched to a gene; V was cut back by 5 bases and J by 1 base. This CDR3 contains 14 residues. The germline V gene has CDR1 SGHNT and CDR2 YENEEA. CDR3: CASSVGQGTDTQYF. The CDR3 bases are TGTGCCAGCAGCGTAGGACAGGGCACAGATACGCAGTATTTT.

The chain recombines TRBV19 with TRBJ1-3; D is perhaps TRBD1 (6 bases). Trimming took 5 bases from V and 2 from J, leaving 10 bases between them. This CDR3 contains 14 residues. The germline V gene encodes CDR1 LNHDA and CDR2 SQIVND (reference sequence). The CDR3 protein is CASSVQGPGNTIYF. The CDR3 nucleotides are TGTGCCAGTAGTGTACAGGGACCTGGAAACACCATATATTTT.

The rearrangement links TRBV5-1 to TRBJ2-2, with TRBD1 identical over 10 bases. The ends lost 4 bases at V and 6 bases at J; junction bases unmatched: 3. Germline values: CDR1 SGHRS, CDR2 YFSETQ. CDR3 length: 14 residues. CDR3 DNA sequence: TGCGCCAGCAGCCAAGGACAGGGGGCCGGGGAGCTGTTTTTT. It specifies CASSQGQGAGELFF.

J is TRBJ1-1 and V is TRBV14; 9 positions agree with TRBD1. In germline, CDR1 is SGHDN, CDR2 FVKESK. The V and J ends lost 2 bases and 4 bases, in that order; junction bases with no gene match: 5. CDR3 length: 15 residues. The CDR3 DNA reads TGTGCCAGCAGCCAAAAGCGGACAGGGGTCACTGAAGCTTTCTTT. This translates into CASSQKRTGVTEAFF.

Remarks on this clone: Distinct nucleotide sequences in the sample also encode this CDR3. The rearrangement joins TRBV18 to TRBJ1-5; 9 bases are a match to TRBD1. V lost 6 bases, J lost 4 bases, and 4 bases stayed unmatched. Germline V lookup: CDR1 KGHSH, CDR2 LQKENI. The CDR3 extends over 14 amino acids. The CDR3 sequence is CASSPGQGNQPQHF. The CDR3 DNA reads TGTGCCAGCTCGCCGGGACAGGGAAATCAGCCCCAGCATTTT.

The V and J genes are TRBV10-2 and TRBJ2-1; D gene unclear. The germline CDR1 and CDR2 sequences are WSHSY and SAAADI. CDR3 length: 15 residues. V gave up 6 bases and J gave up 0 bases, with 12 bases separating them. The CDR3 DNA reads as TGCGCCAGCAGACCCGACTCGAGCTCCTACAATGAGCAGTTCTTC. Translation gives CASRPDSSSYNEQFF.

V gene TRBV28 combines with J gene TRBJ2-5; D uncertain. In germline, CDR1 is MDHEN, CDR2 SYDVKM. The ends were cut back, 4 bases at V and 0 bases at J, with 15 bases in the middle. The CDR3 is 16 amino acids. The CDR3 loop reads CASSSLMRLYQETQYF. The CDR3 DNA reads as TGTGCCAGCAGTTCCCTAATGCGGCTGTACCAAGAGACCCAGTACTTC.

The CDR3 sequence: CASSLAPYQPQHF. CDR3 bases: TGTGCCAGCAGCTTAGCCCCGTATCAGCCCCAGCATTTT. The gene calls are TRBV11-2 and TRBJ1-5, with D unclear. Germline-derived CDR1 and CDR2 are SGHAT and FQNNGV. V was trimmed by 1 base and J by 5 bases, leaving 6 bases between them. The CDR3 length is 13 residues.

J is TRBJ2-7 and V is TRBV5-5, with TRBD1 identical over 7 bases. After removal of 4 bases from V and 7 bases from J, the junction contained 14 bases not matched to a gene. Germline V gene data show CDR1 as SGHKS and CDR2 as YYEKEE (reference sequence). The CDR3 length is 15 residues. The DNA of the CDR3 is TGTGCCAGCAGCATACCACAGGGGTGGGCTTTGGAGCAGTACTTC. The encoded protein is CASSIPQGWALEQYF.

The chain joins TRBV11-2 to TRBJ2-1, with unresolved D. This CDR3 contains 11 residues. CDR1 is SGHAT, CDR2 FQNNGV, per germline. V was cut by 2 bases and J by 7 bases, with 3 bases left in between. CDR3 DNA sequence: TGTGCCAGCAGCTTAACAAATGAGCAGTTCTTC. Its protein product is CASSLTNEQFF.

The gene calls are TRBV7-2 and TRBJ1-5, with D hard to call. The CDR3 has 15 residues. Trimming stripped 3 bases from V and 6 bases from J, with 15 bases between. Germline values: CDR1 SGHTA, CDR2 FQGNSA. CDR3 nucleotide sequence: TGTGCCAGCAGCTTGCGGGCCGGCGAGTCTCAGCCCCAGCATTTT. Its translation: CASSLRAGESQPQHF. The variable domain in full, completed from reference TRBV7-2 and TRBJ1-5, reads GAGVSQSPSNKVTEKGKDVELRCDPISGHTALYWYRQSLGQGLEFLIYFQGNSAPDKSGLPSDRFSAERTGGSVSTLTIQRTQQEDSAVYLCASSLRAGESQPQHFGDGTRLSIL.

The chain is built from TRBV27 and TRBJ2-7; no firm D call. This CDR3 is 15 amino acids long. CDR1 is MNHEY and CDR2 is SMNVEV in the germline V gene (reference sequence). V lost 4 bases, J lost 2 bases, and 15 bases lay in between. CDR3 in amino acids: CASSSPREAAYEQYF. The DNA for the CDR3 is TGTGCCAGCAGTTCCCCCCGTGAGGCGGCCTACGAGCAGTACTTC.

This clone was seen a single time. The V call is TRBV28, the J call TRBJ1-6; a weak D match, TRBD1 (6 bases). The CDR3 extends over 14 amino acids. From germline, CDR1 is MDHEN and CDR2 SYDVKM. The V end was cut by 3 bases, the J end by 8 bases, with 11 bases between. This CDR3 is CASSLGAADSPLHF. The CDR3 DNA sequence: TGTGCCAGCAGTTTGGGGGCCGCCGATTCACCCCTCCACTTT.